This T cell receptor beta chain was profiled in a study of PD-L1 blockade in urothelial cancer. The wider study: Intravenous atezolizumab, 1,200 mg every 3 weeks, was begun by patients in the mid-2010s.

Each PCR reaction had synthetic TCR analog templates spiked into it. TCRdb's copy holds only in-frame clones and misses some; the assay was immunoSEQ multiplex PCR. The sample has roughly 130,000 clones, roughly 80% seen once. Germline V gives CDR1 MNHEY, CDR2 SVGAGI. CDR3 length: 14 amino acids. Trimming removed 2 bases from V and 4 bases from J, with 11 bases in between. Stated time point: pretreatment peripheral blood. The clonotype comes from a man aged 45-60 years with urothelial cancer. The rearrangement uses TRBV6-5 and TRBJ1-1; D unresolved. The sample consisted of PBMCs, taken around atezolizumab (anti-PD-L1) treatment. In DNA, the CDR3 is TGTGCCAGCAGTTACGATCGGTGGAGCACTGAAGCTTTCTTT. Translated, it gives CASSYDRWSTEAFF.